The 10 T cell receptor beta chains below all came from one sample that was sequenced in a study of blood T cell repertoires in COVID-19. Repertoires were generated with immunoSEQ multiplex PCR, while TCRdb's copy carries only in-frame clones and drops some. In the table there are roughly 140,000 clones, over 70% of which are singletons. The sample comprised peripheral blood. The source is a man aged 50 to 59 with active or convalescent COVID-19.

The chain links TRBV4-2 to TRBJ2-5, with a weak D call TRBD2 (6 bases). The germline V and J ends were trimmed by 3 bases and 4 bases, with 24 bases remaining between them. Per germline, CDR1 LGHNA and CDR2 YNFKEQ. The CDR3 is 18 residues long. This chain's CDR3 is CASSQAHLTRAEGETQYF. As DNA, the CDR3 is TGTGCCAGCAGCCAGGCTCATTTGACTAGAGCAGAGGGAGAGACCCAGTACTTC.

The chain carries TRBV27 and TRBJ2-7, with 12 bases matching TRBD2. With V trimmed by 5 bases and J by 7 bases, 15 bases remained unmatched. The CDR3 spans 17 residues. The germline CDR1 and CDR2 sequences are MNHEY and SMNVEV (reference sequence). The CDR3 DNA is TGTGCCAGCAGTCTCCACTCCTCTAGCGGGAGGGCAGGGGAGCAGTACTTC. Protein: CASSLHSSSGRAGEQYF.

The CDR3 loop is CASRGQNTGELFF. In nucleotides, the CDR3 is TGTGCCAGTAGGGGACAGAACACCGGGGAGCTGTTTTTT. The rearrangement links TRBV19 to TRBJ2-2, with a possible D match to TRBD1 (6 bases). Per germline, CDR1 LNHDA and CDR2 SQIVND (reference sequence). CDR3 length: 13 residues. V shed 6 bases and J shed 1 base, with 6 bases lying between them.

V is TRBV19 and J is TRBJ2-3; D might be TRBD2 (6 bases). Trimming took off 3 bases at V and 3 bases at J, with 13 bases between the two ends. There are 15 residues in the CDR3. CDR1 LNHDA and CDR2 SQIVND come from the germline V gene (reference sequence). CDR3 DNA: TGTGCCAGTAGTATTTTGGCGGGATTTACAGATACGCAGTATTTT. Its protein product is CASSILAGFTDTQYF. Based on the CDR3 plus reference TRBV19 and TRBJ2-3, the full variable domain is DGGITQSPKYLFRKEGQNVTLSCEQNLNHDAMYWYRQDPGQGLRLIYYSQIVNDFQKGDIAEGYSVSREKKESFPLTVTSAQKNPTAFYLCASSILAGFTDTQYFGPGTRLTVL.

This clone has a single count. The J gene is TRBJ2-7, the V gene TRBV6-5, with 8 bases that match TRBD1. The CDR3 spans 14 residues. CDR1 and CDR2 (germline): MNHEY, SVGAGI. Trimming at V came to 6 bases and at J to 6 bases, leaving 10 bases not matched to a gene. The CDR3 protein is CASRALGQGSEQYF. The CDR3 DNA reads as TGTGCCAGCAGGGCCCTTGGACAGGGTTCCGAGCAGTACTTC.

This chain links TRBV28 with TRBJ1-1, with D tentatively TRBD1 (5 bases). The CDR3 has 14 residues. Trimming cost V 2 bases and J 8 bases, with 15 bases left between them. Germline V gene data show CDR1 as MDHEN and CDR2 as SYDVKM. The CDR3 DNA reads TGTGCCAGCAGTTTAGGCCGGACATTGGGGGAAGCTTTCTTT. This gives the protein CASSLGRTLGEAFF.

The chain is built from TRBV6-5 and TRBJ2-3, with TRBD2 matching 9 bases. Germline lookup yields CDR1 MNHEY and CDR2 SVGAGI. V lost 7 bases and J lost 8; bases outside the gene matches: 4. This CDR3 has 12 residues. The CDR3 bases are TGTGCCAGCACCCAAGCGGGAGGTACGCAGTATTTT. Translated: CASTQAGGTQYF.

This clone appeared a few times. The chain has TRBV7-3 and TRBJ2-1; the match to TRBD2 covers 7 bases. This CDR3 has 16 residues. CDR1 and CDR2 from the germline V gene are SGHTA and FQGTGA. V was clipped by 6 bases and J by 7 bases; unmatched bases: 15. As DNA, the CDR3 is TGTGCCAGCAGTCATTCCGGACTAGTGCCGGGAAATGAGCAGTTCTTC. Translated: CASSHSGLVPGNEQFF.

The chain carries TRBV19 and TRBJ1-1, with D maybe TRBD1 (5 bases). This CDR3 comprises 12 residues. The germline V and J ends were trimmed by 6 bases and 5 bases, with 10 bases remaining between them. Germline V lookup: CDR1 LNHDA, CDR2 SQIVND (reference sequence). The DNA for the CDR3 is TGTGCCAGTAGCGATCAGGGAACTGAAGCTTTCTTT. Protein product: CASSDQGTEAFF. The whole variable domain, remainder taken from reference TRBV19 and TRBJ1-1, is DGGITQSPKYLFRKEGQNVTLSCEQNLNHDAMYWYRQDPGQGLRLIYYSQIVNDFQKGDIAEGYSVSREKKESFPLTVTSAQKNPTAFYLCASSDQGTEAFFGQGTRLTVV.

The rearrangement joins TRBV9 to TRBJ2-1; weak D call: TRBD2 (6 bases). This CDR3 has 14 amino acids. Germline-derived CDR1 and CDR2 are SGDLS and YYNGEE. V lost 7 bases to trimming and J lost 0 bases, with 11 bases between them. In nucleotides, the CDR3 is TGTGCCAGCGGTGGGGGGAGCTCCTACAATGAGCAGTTCTTC. Translation gives CASGGGSSYNEQFF.